This TCR beta chain stems from a study of beta chain features in type 1 diabetes (dated by TCRdb to the late 2010s). At the level of the whole study: Patients and healthy donors did not differ in mean age, gender distribution, total cell number or subset yield. A total of roughly 100 million sorted cells were examined across all samples, and the number of cells per subset was strongly correlated with RNA yield. The study compared TCRB repertoires of sorted circulating CD4+ T cell subsets between recently diagnosed type 1 diabetes patients and matched healthy donors. Regulatory and stem cell-like memory subsets were isolated from only 8 patients and roughly 8 healthy donors, whereas naive and central memory subsets came from all 30 or so donors.

The germline V gene (reference sequence) sets CDR1 to SGHNT and CDR2 to YYREEE. The CDR3 goes from the cysteine to the phenylalanine over 15 residues. Only the CDR3 part of the read is kept: 45 bases, read in frame from the first base. V is shortened by 0 bases, J by 5 bases, and the region joining them spans 14 bases. This clone was picked up a small number of times. This clone's antigen is unknown. Base quality data are lacking; no much larger clone is found one base away. A single peripheral blood draw of 90 to 150 mL on average was collected from each donor into heparinised tubes. A BD FACSAria II and a panel including CD45RO, CCR7, CD25, CD127, CD95 and CD27 were used to sort naive, central memory, regulatory and stem cell-like memory CD4+ T cells. All sorted populations exceeded 95% purity. PBMCs were isolated immediately by Lymphoprep density gradient centrifugation and stained directly without culture. So that batch effects would be minimized, each experiment stained and sorted samples in pairs, pairing one healthy donor with one patient.

Overall study results and their limits: Because cDNA was sequenced instead of genomic DNA, activated cells with high expression could be over-represented, although the groups did not differ in activation or CD3 levels. Type 1 diabetes patients showed a moderate but significant shortening of TCRB CDR3 length in all four CD4+ subsets. Shorter templates might have been favored by PCR, but patient and control samples were amplified and corrected together, so both groups would have been affected equally by any skew. The naive, central memory and regulatory TCRB repertoires appeared to resemble one another more closely among patients than among healthy donors. Fewer insertions and more nucleotide deletions at VDJ recombination sites were observed in patients with type 1 diabetes, implying thymic rearrangement abnormalities. Because small numbers of individuals were included in the HLA sub-analyses, any influence of HLA type on TCRB rearrangement was left unresolved.

All of the isolated RNA was reverse transcribed with the High Capacity cDNA Reverse Transcription Kit, so expressed TCRB transcripts were sequenced. Deep immunoSEQ sequencing was performed on naive, central memory and regulatory T cell samples, with an average of about 4 million total reads per sample. Sorted cells were lysed in RLT buffer, and RNA was extracted using DNase-treated RNeasy Micro or Mini kits according to cell number. To prevent cross-contamination, every cell subset was processed on its own, while patient and healthy donor samples were processed together. The immunoSEQ multiplex PCR was used to amplify TCRB sequences from cDNA, yielding 87-bp fragments that span the CDR3 region. Sequencing of the amplicons was performed on the Illumina HiSeq platform. Turning to the authors' computational methods: PCR bias was computationally corrected using synthetic template baselines, reads within Hamming distance 2 were collapsed, and singletons that could not be merged were discarded. Reads were aligned against IMGT so that V, D and J genes, CDR3 length and insertions or deletions at six rearrangement sites could be assigned. Within each subset, clonotype counts were normalized to the number of sorted cells before true diversity and Gini coefficients were calculated with the tcR R package. The overlap coefficient, calculated on TCRB nucleotide sequences, was used to measure repertoire sharing. Out-of-frame TCRB sequences from naive cells were analyzed as a proxy for the pre-selection repertoire. Drawn from immuneACCESS, this table holds only the in-frame rearrangements with V and J called that TCRdb kept. Clones are partly lost; checked studies trace under half to an unresolved V gene and leave the rest unexplained. V and J calls and clone size are copied from that table; D and trimming were computed from the DNA. Present in this sample are 200,000 to 250,000 clones, about 15% of which were seen just once. Just under 0.02% of the sample is taken by the ten largest.

The sequencing input was naive CD4+ T cells from blood. In the paper's terms, the cell subset or site label means: true naive CD4+ T cells. The receptor chain draws on TRBV5-4 and TRBJ1-2; a tentative D match to TRBD1 spans 5 bases. The TCR originated in a man younger than 40 with type 1 diabetes. The DNA is TGTGCCAGCAGCTTGGACCAGGGATCTTTTTATGGCTACACCTTC. Its translation is CASSLDQGSFYGYTF. Where the CDR3 stops, the reference TRBV5-4 and TRBJ1-2 genes take over; the full variable domain is ETGVTQSPTHLIKTRGQQVTLRCSSQSGHNTVSWYQQALGQGPQFIFQYYREEENGRGNFPPRFSGLQFPNYSSELNVNALELDDSALYLCASSLDQGSFYGYTFGSGTRLTVV.